This T cell receptor beta chain came from a study of blood T cell repertoires in COVID-19. Study background: The origin of the acute and convalescent COVID-19 samples was the United States, Italy and Spain. Nucleic acid was either cDNA or gDNA, and it came from T cells, B-cell-depleted T cells, or PBMCs.

Authors' data handling: The assay estimated nucleated cells by amplifying reference gene primers. Data came from immunoSEQ multiplex PCR; TCRdb stores just in-frame clones and leaves some out. V, J and clone size are taken as reported in that table, and D and trimming were inferred from the DNA itself. Of approximately 190,000 clones in the sample, roughly four fifths are singletons; the top ten hold around 6.3%. This clone was seen a handful of times. Germline V gene lookup returns CDR1 GTSNPN and CDR2 SVGIG (reference sequence). With V trimmed by 6 bases and J by 6 bases, 13 bases remained unmatched. The CDR3 totals 15 residues.

The sample comprised peripheral blood. This TCR derives from a woman between 40 and 55 years old with acute or convalescent COVID-19. The V and J genes are TRBV30 and TRBJ2-1; 8 nucleotides align to TRBD1. The CDR3 reads CACLWTGRSVNEQFF. DNA of the CDR3: TGTGCCTGCCTCTGGACAGGGAGGTCTGTCAATGAGCAGTTCTTC.